These T cell receptor beta chains were read from a single sample in a study of cytomegalovirus exposure and HLA in healthy donors. This table comes from immunoSEQ multiplex PCR, and its TCRdb copy is limited to in-frame clones, with some not included. The sample lists about 200,000 clones; around four fifths were seen once. The sequencing sample was made of PBMCs. The origin of the receptors is a woman aged 18-29 years in good health and CMV-seronegative. Each CDR3 is given with its conserved first and last residue. D genes are given only for firm matches. Rows may omit the clone size; those that give it use once, few, many or a size class.

CDR3 | DNA | D | size | J | V
CATSRVRQGPYEQYF | TGTGCCACCAGCAGAGTACGGCAGGGTCCCTACGAGCAGTACTTC | NA | NA | TRBJ2-7 | TRBV15
CASRDTNYGYTF | TGTGCCAGTAGGGACACCAACTATGGCTACACCTTC | NA | NA | TRBJ1-2 | TRBV19
CASRNSEGLEGYTF | TGTGCCAGCAGGAACTCGGAGGGGTTGGAGGGCTACACCTTC | NA | NA | TRBJ1-2 | TRBV2
CASSSGDFSYEQYF | TGTGCCAGCAGTTCAGGGGATTTCTCCTACGAGCAGTACTTC | NA | NA | TRBJ2-7 | TRBV6-5
CASSPASDRVSTDTQYF | TGTGCCAGCTCACCGGCAAGTGACAGGGTCAGCACAGATACGCAGTATTTT | TRBD1 | NA | TRBJ2-3 | TRBV18
CASSGGYGYTF | TGTGCCAGCAGTGGCGGATATGGCTACACCTTC | NA | NA | TRBJ1-2 | TRBV6-5
CAWSVGYGGAEAFF | TGTGCCTGGAGTGTCGGCTATGGGGGTGCTGAAGCTTTCTTT | NA | NA | TRBJ1-1 | TRBV30
CASSAHIAGGEQFF | TGTGCCAGCAGCGCACATATAGCGGGGGGCGAGCAGTTCTTC | TRBD2 | NA | TRBJ2-1 | TRBV6-1
CASSAPGQSNTEAFF | TGTGCCAGCAGCGCCCCAGGACAGTCGAACACTGAAGCTTTCTTT | NA | NA | TRBJ1-1 | TRBV11-2
CAWSPFGLVPEQYF | TGTGCCTGGAGTCCATTCGGACTAGTCCCCGAGCAGTACTTC | TRBD2 | once | TRBJ2-7 | TRBV30
CASSERTRVEQPQHF | TGCGCCAGCAGTGAGCGGACCAGGGTTGAGCAGCCCCAGCATTTT | NA | few | TRBJ1-5 | TRBV10-1
CASSLDRVGRDEQFF | TGCGCCAGCAGCCTAGACAGGGTGGGGAGGGATGAGCAGTTCTTC | NA | once | TRBJ2-1 | TRBV5-1
CASSQEGGHQPQHF | TGTGCCAGCAGCCAAGAGGGGGGTCATCAGCCCCAGCATTTT | NA | NA | TRBJ1-5 | TRBV4-2
CASSRAGDADYGYTF | TGTGCCAGCAGCCGAGCGGGGGATGCGGACTATGGCTACACCTTC | NA | NA | TRBJ1-2 | TRBV27
CASRPTSGHGYTF | TGTGCCAGCAGACCCACCTCGGGCCATGGCTACACCTTC | NA | once | TRBJ1-2 | TRBV28
CASSSFGGRNNEQFF | TGTGCCAGCAGCTCCTTCGGAGGGCGCAACAATGAGCAGTTCTTC | NA | NA | TRBJ2-1 | TRBV7-8
CASSAMLAGTDTQYF | TGTGCCAGCAGTGCTATGCTAGCGGGGACAGATACGCAGTATTTT | TRBD2 | NA | TRBJ2-3 | TRBV2
CASSVGSGRAVETQYF | TGTGCCAGCAGCGTAGGGAGCGGGAGGGCCGTGGAGACCCAGTACTTC | TRBD2 | NA | TRBJ2-5 | TRBV9
CASSPSGTSVSNEQFF | TGTGCCAGCAGTCCCTCCGGGACTAGCGTTTCCAATGAGCAGTTCTTC | TRBD2 | NA | TRBJ2-1 | TRBV6-6
CSARGFYGYTF | TGCAGTGCTCGGGGATTCTATGGCTACACCTTC | NA | NA | TRBJ1-2 | TRBV20-1
CASSFPFPHGYTF | TGTGCCAGCAGCTTTCCGTTTCCCCATGGCTACACCTTC | NA | NA | TRBJ1-2 | TRBV7-9
CASMRVTSYGYTF | TGTGCCAGCATGAGGGTGACGTCCTATGGCTACACCTTC | NA | NA | TRBJ1-2 | TRBV6-1
CASTPVFSRRSYNEQFF | TGTGCCAGCACCCCTGTCTTTAGCCGCCGCTCCTACAATGAGCAGTTCTTC | NA | NA | TRBJ2-1 | TRBV27
CASSFSDNQPQHF | TGTGCCAGCAGCTTTTCAGACAATCAGCCCCAGCATTTT | NA | NA | TRBJ1-5 | TRBV11-2
CASPRTGERETQYF | TGTGCCAGCCCCCGCACCGGGGAAAGAGAGACCCAGTACTTC | NA | NA | TRBJ2-5 | TRBV2
CASSELAGETQYF | TGTGCCAGCAGTGAACTAGCGGGAGAGACCCAGTACTTC | TRBD2 | NA | TRBJ2-5 | TRBV6-1
CASSNTGALMGYTF | TGTGCCAGCAGTAACACAGGGGCTCTAATGGGCTACACCTTC | TRBD1 | few | TRBJ1-2 | TRBV27
CAWSPAMGEAFF | TGTGCCTGGAGTCCAGCCATGGGGGAAGCTTTCTTT | NA | NA | TRBJ1-1 | TRBV30
CAWSNQLAGSTDTQYF | TGTGCCTGGAGCAACCAACTTGCTGGGAGCACAGATACGCAGTATTTT | NA | NA | TRBJ2-3 | TRBV30
CASSLAGGDRDTQYF | TGTGCCAGCAGCTTAGCGGGCGGGGATAGAGATACGCAGTATTTT | NA | NA | TRBJ2-3 | TRBV7-9
CASSLSQASGYTF | TGCGCCAGCAGCTTGAGCCAGGCCAGTGGCTACACCTTC | NA | NA | TRBJ1-2 | TRBV5-1
CASSYVQGASNTEAFF | TGTGCCAGCAGTTACGTTCAGGGGGCCTCGAACACTGAAGCTTTCTTT | TRBD1 | NA | TRBJ1-1 | TRBV6-5
CASSAQTGFYGYTF | TGTGCCAGCAGCGCACAGACAGGATTCTATGGCTACACCTTC | NA | NA | TRBJ1-2 | TRBV7-2
CAWSVPRTGIGAEAFF | TGTGCCTGGAGTGTACCGAGGACAGGGATTGGTGCTGAAGCTTTCTTT | TRBD1 | NA | TRBJ1-1 | TRBV30
CASSVGDRAQEQYF | TGTGCCAGCAGCGTCGGAGACAGGGCGCAAGAGCAGTACTTC | TRBD1 | NA | TRBJ2-7 | TRBV9
CASSFGLNQPQHF | TGTGCCAGCAGTTTCGGGTTAAATCAGCCCCAGCATTTT | NA | NA | TRBJ1-5 | TRBV27
CASLGGRSNTGELFF | TGTGCCAGCCTTGGGGGACGGTCGAACACCGGGGAGCTGTTTTTT | NA | once | TRBJ2-2 | TRBV25-1
CASSVGLGYSDTEAFF | TGTGCCAGCAGCGTTGGACTCGGCTATTCGGACACTGAAGCTTTCTTT | NA | NA | TRBJ1-1 | TRBV9
CASSRTGGAWVNQPQHF | TGTGCCAGCAGTCGTACAGGGGGCGCATGGGTCAATCAGCCCCAGCATTTT | TRBD1 | few | TRBJ1-5 | TRBV28
CASSESSNYGYTF | TGTGCCAGCAGTGAATCCAGTAACTATGGCTACACCTTC | NA | NA | TRBJ1-2 | TRBV6-4